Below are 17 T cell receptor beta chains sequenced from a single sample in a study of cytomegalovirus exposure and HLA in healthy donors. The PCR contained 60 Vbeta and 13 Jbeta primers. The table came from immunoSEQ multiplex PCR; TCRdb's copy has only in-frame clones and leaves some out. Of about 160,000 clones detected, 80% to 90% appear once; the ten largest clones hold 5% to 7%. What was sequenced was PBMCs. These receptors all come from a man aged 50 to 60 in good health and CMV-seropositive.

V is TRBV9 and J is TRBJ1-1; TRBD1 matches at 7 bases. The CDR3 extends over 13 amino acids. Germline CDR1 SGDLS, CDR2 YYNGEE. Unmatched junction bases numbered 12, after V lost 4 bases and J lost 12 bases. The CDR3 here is CASSPTGVGRTFF. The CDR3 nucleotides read TGTGCCAGCAGCCCCACAGGGGTAGGGAGAACTTTCTTT.

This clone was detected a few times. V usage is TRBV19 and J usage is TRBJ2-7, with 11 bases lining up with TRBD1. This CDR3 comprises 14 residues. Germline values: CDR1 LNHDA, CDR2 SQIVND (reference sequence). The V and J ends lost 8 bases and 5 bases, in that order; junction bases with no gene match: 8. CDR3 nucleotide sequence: TGTGCCAGTCACCACGGACAGGGGGCGCACGAGCAGTACGTC. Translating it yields CASHHGQGAHEQYV.

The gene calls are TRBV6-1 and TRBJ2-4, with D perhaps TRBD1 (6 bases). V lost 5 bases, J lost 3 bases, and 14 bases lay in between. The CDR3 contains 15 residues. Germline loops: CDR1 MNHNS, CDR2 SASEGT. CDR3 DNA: TGTGCCAGCAGTACCAGGGGAGTCGGCAAAAACATTCAGTACTTC. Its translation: CASSTRGVGKNIQYF.

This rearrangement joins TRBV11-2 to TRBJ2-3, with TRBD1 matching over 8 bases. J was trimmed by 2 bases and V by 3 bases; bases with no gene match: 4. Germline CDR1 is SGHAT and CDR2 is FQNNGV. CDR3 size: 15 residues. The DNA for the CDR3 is TGTGCCAGCAGCTTTGGACAGGGAGCCACAGATACGCAGTATTTT. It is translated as CASSFGQGATDTQYF.

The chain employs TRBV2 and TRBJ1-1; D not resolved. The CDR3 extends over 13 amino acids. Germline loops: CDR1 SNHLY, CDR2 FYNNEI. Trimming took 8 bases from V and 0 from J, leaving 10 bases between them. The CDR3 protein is CASPVAMNTEAFF. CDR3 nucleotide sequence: TGTGCCAGCCCCGTAGCCATGAACACTGAAGCTTTCTTT.

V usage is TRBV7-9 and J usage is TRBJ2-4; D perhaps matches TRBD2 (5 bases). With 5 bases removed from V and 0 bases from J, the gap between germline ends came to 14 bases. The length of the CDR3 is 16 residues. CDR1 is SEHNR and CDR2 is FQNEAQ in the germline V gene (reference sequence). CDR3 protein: CASSVPSGLAKNIQYF. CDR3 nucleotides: TGTGCCAGCAGCGTACCGAGCGGTTTAGCCAAAAACATTCAGTACTTC.

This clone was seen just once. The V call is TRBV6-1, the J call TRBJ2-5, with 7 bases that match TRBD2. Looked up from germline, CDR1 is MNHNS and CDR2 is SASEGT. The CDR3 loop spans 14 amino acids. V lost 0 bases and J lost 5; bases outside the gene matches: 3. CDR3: CASSEAGGGETQYF. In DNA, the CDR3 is TGTGCCAGCAGTGAAGCGGGGGGAGGGGAGACCCAGTACTTC.

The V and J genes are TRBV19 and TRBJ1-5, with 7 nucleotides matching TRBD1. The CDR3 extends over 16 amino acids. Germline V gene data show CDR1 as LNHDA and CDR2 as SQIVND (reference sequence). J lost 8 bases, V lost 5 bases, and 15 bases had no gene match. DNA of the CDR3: TGTGCCAGTAGTCTTACCGGGACAGCTATTATCAAGCCCCAGCATTTT. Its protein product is CASSLTGTAIIKPQHF.

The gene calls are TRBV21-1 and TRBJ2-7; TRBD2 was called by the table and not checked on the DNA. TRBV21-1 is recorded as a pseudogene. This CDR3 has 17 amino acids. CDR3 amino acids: CASSKARRGAPLDEQYF. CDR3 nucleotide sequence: TGTGCCAGCAGCAAAGCTCGGCGGGGGGCCCCGTTGGACGAGCAGTACTTC.

The CDR3 DNA reads as TGTGCCAGCAGCCCAGCGGGGGACCTGTGGGAGACCCAGTACTTC. Translation gives CASSPAGDLWETQYF. The V and J genes are TRBV7-6 and TRBJ2-5; TRBD2 matches at 8 bases. This CDR3 is 15 amino acids long. Trimming cost V 5 bases and J 5 bases; bases outside gene matches: 10. Germline V gene lookup returns CDR1 SGHVS and CDR2 FNYEAQ. Variable domain in full (rest from reference TRBV7-6 and TRBJ2-5): GAGVSQSPRYKVTKRGQDVALRCDPISGHVSLYWYRQALGQGPEFLTYFNYEAQQDKSGLPNDRFSAERPEGSISTLTIQRTEQRDSAMYRCASSPAGDLWETQYFGPGTRLLVL.

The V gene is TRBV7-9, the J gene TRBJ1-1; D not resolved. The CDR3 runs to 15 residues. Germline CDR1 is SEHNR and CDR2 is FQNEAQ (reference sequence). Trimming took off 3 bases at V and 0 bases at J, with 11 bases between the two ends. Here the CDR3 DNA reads TGTGCCAGCAGCTTCCCTCCGGGAGTGAACACTGAAGCTTTCTTT. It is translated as CASSFPPGVNTEAFF.

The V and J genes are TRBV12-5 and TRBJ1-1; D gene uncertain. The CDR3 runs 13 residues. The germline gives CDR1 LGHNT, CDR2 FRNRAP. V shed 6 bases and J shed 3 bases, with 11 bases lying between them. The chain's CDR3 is CASGLRRDTEAFF. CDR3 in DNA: TGTGCTAGTGGCCTAAGAAGAGACACTGAAGCTTTCTTT.

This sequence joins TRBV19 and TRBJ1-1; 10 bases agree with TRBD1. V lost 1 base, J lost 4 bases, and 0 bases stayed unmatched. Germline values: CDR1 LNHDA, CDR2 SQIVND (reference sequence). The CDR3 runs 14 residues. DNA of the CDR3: TGTGCCAGTAGTATAGGGACAGGGGGCACTGAAGCTTTCTTT. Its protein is CASSIGTGGTEAFF.

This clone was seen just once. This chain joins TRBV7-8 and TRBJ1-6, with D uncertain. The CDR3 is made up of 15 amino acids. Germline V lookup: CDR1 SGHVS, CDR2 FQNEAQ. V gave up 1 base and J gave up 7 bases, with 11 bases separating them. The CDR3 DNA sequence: TGTGCCAGCAGCTTAGTAGCCGGGAGCAATTCACCCCTCCACTTT. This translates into CASSLVAGSNSPLHF.

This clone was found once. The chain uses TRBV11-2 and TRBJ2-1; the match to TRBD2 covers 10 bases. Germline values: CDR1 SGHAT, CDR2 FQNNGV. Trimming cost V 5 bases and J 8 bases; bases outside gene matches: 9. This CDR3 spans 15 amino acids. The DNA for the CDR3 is TGTGCCAGCAGCACGGGACTAGCGCCTGGTGATGAGCAGTTCTTC. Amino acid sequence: CASSTGLAPGDEQFF.

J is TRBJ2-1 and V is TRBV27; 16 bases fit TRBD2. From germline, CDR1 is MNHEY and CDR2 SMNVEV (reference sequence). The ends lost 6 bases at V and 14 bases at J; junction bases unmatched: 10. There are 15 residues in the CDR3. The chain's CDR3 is CASSQGTSGRARKFF. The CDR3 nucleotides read TGTGCCAGCAGCCAAGGGACTAGCGGGAGGGCGCGGAAGTTCTTC.

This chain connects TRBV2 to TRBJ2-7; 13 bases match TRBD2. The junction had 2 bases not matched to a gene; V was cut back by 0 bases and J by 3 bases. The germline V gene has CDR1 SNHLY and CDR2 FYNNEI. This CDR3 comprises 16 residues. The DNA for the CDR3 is TGTGCCAGCAGTGAAGCGGGGACTAGCGGGGTCTACGAGCAGTACTTC. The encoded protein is CASSEAGTSGVYEQYF.